What follows is one T cell receptor beta chain and its context. Its antigen remains unknown. The sample belongs to a study of response to subunit inactivated influenza vaccine. Overall study results and limits: The authors proposed limited new T cell recruitment per seasonal influenza vaccination.

One entry per CDR3 protein results from TCRdb running MiXCR on the RT-PCR reads. The repertoire includes about 180,000 distinct CDR3 sequences, about 9% of them detected once, and roughly 10% sits in the top ten. The CDR3 extends over 14 amino acids. Germline V gives CDR1 SGHAT, CDR2 FQNNGV. With V trimmed by 5 bases and J by 13 bases, 14 bases remained unmatched. The sequence came from a man over 45 who received an inactivated influenza vaccine. This specimen was non-naive T cells sorted from PBMCs, taken on the day of vaccination. The chain has TRBV11-2 and TRBJ2-1; the match to TRBD2 covers 7 bases. This CDR3 reads CASSPRAGVSSQFF. Written as DNA, the CDR3 is TGTGCCAGCAGCCCTCGTGCGGGGGTTTCTTCTCAGTTCTTC.